This TCR beta chain derives from a study of blood T cell repertoires in COVID-19. V shed 8 bases and J shed 0 bases, with 17 bases lying between them. Germline V gives CDR1 MDHEN, CDR2 SYDVKM. This CDR3 has 16 amino acids. This clone was detected only once. The table came from immunoSEQ multiplex PCR; TCRdb's copy has only in-frame clones and leaves some out. The sample holds 95,000 to 150,000 clones, 85% seen once. Specimen: peripheral blood. The chain has TRBV28 and TRBJ2-4; D is perhaps TRBD1 (5 bases). The receptor was isolated from a man older than 75 with acute or convalescent COVID-19. CDR3 sequence (DNA): TGTGCCAGCTCTGGGGCAGGGATGCTAGCCAAAAACATTCAGTACTTC. It translates to CASSGAGMLAKNIQYF.